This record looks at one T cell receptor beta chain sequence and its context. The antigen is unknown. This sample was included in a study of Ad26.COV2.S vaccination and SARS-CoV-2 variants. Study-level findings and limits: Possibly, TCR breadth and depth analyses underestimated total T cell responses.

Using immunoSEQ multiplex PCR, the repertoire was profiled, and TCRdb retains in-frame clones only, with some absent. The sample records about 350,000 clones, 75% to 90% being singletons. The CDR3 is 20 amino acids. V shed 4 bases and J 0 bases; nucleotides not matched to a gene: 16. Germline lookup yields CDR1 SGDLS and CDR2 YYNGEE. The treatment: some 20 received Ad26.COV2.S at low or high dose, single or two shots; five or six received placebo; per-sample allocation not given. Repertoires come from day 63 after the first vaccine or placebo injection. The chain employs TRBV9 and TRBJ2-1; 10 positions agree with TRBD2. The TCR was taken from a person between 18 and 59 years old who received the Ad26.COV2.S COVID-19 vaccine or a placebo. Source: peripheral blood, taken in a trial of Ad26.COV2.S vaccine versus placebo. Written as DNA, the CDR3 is TGTGCCAGCAGCCCCCGAGTGCTAGCGGGAGCTGGGGGCTCCTACAATGAGCAGTTCTTC. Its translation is CASSPRVLAGAGGSYNEQFF. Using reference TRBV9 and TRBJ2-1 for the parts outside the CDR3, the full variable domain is DSGVTQTPKHLITATGQRVTLRCSPRSGDLSVYWYQQSLDQGLQFLIQYYNGEERAKGNILERFSAQQFPDLHSELNLSSLELGDSALYFCASSPRVLAGAGGSYNEQFFGPGTRLTVL.